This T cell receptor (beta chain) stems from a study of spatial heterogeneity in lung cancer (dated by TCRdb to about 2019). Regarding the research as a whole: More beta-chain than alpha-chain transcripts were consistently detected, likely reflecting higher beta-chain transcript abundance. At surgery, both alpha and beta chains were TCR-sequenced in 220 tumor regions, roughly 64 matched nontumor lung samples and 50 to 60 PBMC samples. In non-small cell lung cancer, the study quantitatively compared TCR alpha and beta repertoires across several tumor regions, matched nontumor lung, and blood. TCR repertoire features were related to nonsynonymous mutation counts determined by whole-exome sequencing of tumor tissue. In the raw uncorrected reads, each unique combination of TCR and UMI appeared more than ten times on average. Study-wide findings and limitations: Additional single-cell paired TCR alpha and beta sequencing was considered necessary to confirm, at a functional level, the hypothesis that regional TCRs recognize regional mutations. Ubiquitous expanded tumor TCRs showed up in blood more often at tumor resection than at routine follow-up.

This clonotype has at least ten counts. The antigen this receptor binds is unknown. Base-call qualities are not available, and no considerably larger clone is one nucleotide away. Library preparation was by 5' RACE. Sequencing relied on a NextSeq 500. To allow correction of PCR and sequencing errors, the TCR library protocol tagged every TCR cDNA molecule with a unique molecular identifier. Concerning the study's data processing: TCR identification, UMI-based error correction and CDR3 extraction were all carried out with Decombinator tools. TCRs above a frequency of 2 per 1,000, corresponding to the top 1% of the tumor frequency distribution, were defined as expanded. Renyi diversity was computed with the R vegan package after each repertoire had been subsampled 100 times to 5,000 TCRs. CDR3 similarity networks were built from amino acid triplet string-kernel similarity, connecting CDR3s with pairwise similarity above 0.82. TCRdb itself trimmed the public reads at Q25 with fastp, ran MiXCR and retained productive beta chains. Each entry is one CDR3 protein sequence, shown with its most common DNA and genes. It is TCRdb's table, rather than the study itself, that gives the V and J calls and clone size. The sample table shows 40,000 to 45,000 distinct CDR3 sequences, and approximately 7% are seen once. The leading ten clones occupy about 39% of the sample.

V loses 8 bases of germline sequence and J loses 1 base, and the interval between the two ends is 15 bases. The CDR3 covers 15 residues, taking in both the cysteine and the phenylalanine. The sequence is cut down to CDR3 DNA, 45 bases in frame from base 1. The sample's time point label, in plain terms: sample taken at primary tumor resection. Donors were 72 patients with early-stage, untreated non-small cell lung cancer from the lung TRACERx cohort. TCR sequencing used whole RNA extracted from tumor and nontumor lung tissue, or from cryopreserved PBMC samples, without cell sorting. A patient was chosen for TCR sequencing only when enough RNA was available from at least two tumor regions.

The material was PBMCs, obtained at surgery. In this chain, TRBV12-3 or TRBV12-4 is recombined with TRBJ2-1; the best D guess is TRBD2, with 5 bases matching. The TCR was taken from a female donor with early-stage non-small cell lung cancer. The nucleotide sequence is TGTGCCAGCCGCATGAGGGAAGTGTCCTACAATGAGCAGTTCTTC. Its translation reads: CASRMREVSYNEQFF.